This T cell receptor beta chain emerged from a study of cytomegalovirus exposure and HLA in healthy donors. Study-level results: Reports showed the classifier diagnosing cytomegalovirus status with high specificity and sensitivity. Testing in vitro showed a few CMV-associated chains specific for CMV antigens.

Profiled with immunoSEQ multiplex PCR; TCRdb holds only in-frame clones, not every one. The table has 350,000 or so clones, more than 80% seen once. CDR3 size: 13 residues. Germline V CDR1 and CDR2: SEHNR, FQNEAQ (reference sequence). The V and J ends lost 5 bases and 1 base respectively, with 8 bases between them. Concerning this clone itself: Its antigen is undetermined.

The clonotype originates from a woman between 18 and 29 years old in good health and CMV-seronegative. Sequencing was performed on PBMCs. J is TRBJ2-5 and V is TRBV7-9; a weak D match, TRBD1 (6 bases). The CDR3 DNA reads TGTGCCAGCAGCAGGGACATCCAAGAGACCCAGTACTTC. Translating it yields CASSRDIQETQYF.